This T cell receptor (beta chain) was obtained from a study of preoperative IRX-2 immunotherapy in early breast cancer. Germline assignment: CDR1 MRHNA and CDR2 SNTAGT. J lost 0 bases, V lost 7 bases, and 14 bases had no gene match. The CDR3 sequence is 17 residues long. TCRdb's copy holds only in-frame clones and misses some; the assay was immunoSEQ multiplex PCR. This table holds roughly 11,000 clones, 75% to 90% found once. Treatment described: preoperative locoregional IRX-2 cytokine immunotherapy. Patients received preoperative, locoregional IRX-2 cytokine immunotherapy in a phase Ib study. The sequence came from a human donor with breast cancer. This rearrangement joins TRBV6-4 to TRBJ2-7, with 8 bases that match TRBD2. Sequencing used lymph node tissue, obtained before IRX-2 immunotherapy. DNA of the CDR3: TGTGCCAGCACCTCCTTTGGGTCAGGGACTAGCTCCTACGAGCAGTACTTC. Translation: CASTSFGSGTSSYEQYF.